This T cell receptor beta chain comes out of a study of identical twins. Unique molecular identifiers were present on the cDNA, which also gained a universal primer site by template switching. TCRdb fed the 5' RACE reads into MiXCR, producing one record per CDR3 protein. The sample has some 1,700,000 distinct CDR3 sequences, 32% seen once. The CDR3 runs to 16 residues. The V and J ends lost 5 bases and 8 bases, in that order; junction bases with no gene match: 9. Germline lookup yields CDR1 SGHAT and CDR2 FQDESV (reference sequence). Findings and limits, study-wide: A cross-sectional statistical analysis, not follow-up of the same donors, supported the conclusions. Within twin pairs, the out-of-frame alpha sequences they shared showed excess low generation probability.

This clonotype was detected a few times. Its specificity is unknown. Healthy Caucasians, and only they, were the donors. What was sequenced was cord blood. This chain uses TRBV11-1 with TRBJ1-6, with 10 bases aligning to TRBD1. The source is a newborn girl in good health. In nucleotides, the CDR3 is TGTGCCAGCAGCCTTGAACCGGGACAGGGGTATTCACCCCTCCACTTT. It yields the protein CASSLEPGQGYSPLHF. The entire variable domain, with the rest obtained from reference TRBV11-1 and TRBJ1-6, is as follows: EAEVAQSPRYKITEKSQAVAFWCDPISGHATLYWYRQILGQGPELLVQFQDESVVDDSQLPKDRFSAERLKGVDSTLKIQPAELGDSAMYLCASSLEPGQGYSPLHFGNGTRLTVT.